This T cell receptor beta chain was sequenced in a study of OX40 agonist ivuxolimab in advanced cancers. Trimming removed 4 bases from V and 4 bases from J, with 10 bases in between. Per germline, CDR1 LNHDA and CDR2 SQIVND (reference sequence). This CDR3 has 14 residues. TCRdb's table, derived via immunoSEQ multiplex PCR, lists solely in-frame clones and lacks some. The sample lists 50,000 to 60,000 clones, about 86% occurring once. Specimen: CD4+ or CD8+ T cells sorted from blood, collected in a trial of the OX40 agonist ivuxolimab. The sequence was collected from an adult with an advanced solid tumor such as melanoma, head and neck, liver or kidney cancer. The chain uses TRBV19 and TRBJ2-2, with a weak D call TRBD1 (5 bases). CDR3 DNA sequence: TGTGCCAGTAGTACGTCAGGGATCACCGGGGAGCTGTTTTTT. Amino acids: CASSTSGITGELFF. Drawing the rest from reference TRBV19 and TRBJ2-2, the complete variable domain is DGGITQSPKYLFRKEGQNVTLSCEQNLNHDAMYWYRQDPGQGLRLIYYSQIVNDFQKGDIAEGYSVSREKKESFPLTVTSAQKNPTAFYLCASSTSGITGELFFGEGSRLTVL.